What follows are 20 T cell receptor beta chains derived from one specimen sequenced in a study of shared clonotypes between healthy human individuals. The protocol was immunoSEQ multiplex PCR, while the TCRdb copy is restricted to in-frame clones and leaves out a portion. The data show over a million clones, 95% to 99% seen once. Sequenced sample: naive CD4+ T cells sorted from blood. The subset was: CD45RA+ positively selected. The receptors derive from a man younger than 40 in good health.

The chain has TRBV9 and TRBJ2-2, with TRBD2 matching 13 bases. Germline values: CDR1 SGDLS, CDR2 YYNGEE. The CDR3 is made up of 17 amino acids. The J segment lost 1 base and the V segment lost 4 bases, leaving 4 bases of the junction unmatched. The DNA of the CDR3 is TGTGCCAGCAGCCTCGGGACTAGCGGGAAGAACACCGGGGAGCTGTTTTTT. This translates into CASSLGTSGKNTGELFF.

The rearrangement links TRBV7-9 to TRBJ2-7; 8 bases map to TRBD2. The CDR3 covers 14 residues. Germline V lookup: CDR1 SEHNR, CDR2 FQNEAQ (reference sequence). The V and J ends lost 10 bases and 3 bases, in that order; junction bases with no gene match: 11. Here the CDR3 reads CATAGPSGLYEQYF. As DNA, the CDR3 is TGTGCCACGGCCGGTCCTAGCGGGCTCTACGAGCAGTACTTC.

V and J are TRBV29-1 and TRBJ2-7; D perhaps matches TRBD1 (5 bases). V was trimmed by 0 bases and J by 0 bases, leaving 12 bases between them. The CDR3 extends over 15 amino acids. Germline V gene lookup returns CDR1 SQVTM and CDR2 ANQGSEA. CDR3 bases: TGCAGCGTTGAAGAAGTAAGGGGTAGCTCCTACGAGCAGTACTTC. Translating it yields CSVEEVRGSSYEQYF.

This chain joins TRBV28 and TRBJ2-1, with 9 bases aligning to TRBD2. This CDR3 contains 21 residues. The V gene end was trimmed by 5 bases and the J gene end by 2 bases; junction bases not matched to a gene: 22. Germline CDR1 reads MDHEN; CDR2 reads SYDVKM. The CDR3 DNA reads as TGTGCCAGCAGTCTGACCGCAAAGAGGGCTAGCGGGAATCGCCCCTACAATGAGCAGTTCTTC. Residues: CASSLTAKRASGNRPYNEQFF.

The CDR3 nucleotides read TGCAGCGAGGTGGGAGGGGGAGGAGAGACCCAGTACTTC. Residues: CSEVGGGGETQYF. The V call is TRBV29-1, the J call TRBJ2-5, with D tentatively TRBD2 (7 bases). Per the germline V gene, CDR1 is SQVTM and CDR2 is ANQGSEA. V shed 7 bases and J shed 4 bases, with 16 bases lying between them. This CDR3 region has 13 residues.

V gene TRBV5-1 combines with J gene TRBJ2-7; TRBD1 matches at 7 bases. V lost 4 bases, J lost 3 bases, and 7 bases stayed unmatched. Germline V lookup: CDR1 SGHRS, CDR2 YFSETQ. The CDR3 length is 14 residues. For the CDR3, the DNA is TGCGCCAGCAGCAGAAAGGACAGGTACTACGAGCAGTACTTC. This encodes CASSRKDRYYEQYF.

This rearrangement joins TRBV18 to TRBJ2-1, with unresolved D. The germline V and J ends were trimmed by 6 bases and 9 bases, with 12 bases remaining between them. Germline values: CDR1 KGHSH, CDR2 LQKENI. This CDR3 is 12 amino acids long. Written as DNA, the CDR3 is TGTGCCAGCTCCCCCCCTATCCCTGAGCAGTTCTTC. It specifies CASSPPIPEQFF. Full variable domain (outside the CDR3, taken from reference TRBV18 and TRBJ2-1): NAGVMQNPRHLVRRRGQEARLRCSPMKGHSHVYWYRQLPEEGLKFMVYLQKENIIDESGMPKERFSAEFPKEGPSILRIQQVVRGDSAAYFCASSPPIPEQFFGPGTRLTVL.

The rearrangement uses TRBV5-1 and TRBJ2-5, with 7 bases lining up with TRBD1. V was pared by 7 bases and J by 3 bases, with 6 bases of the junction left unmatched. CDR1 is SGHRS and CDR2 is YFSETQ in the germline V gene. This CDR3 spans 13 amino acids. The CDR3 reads CASWTGAEETQYF. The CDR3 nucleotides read TGCGCCAGCTGGACAGGCGCCGAAGAGACCCAGTACTTC.

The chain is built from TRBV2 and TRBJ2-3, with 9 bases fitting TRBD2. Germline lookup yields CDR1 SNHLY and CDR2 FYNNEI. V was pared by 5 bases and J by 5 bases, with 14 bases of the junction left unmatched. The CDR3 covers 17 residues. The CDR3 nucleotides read TGTGCCAGCAGTTCCCAGTTTAATGCGCGGGAGGGAGATACGCAGTATTTT. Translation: CASSSQFNAREGDTQYF.

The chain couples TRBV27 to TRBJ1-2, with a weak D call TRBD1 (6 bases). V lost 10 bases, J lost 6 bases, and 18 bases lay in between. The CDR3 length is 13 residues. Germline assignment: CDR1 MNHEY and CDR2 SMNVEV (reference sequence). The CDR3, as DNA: TGTGCCAAACCAAAGCCGGGGGCGAATGGCTACACCTTC. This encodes CAKPKPGANGYTF.

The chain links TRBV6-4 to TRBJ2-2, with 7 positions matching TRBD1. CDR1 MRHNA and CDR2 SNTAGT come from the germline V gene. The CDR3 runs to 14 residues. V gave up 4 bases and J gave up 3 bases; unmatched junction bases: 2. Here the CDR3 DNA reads TGTGCCAGCAGTGCCAGGGGGTACACCGGGGAGCTGTTTTTT. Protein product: CASSARGYTGELFF.

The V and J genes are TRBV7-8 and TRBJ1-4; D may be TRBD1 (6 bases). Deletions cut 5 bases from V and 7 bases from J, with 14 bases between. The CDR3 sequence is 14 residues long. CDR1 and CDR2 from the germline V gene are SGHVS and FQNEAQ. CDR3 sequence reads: CASSTRDTPEKLFF. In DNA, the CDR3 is TGTGCCAGCAGCACCCGGGACACCCCTGAAAAACTGTTTTTT.

The CDR3 sequence: CASSYRSDSNYGYTF. DNA of the CDR3: TGTGCCAGCAGTTACCGCTCCGACAGTAACTATGGCTACACCTTC. The rearrangement links TRBV6-5 to TRBJ1-2; the D gene is possibly TRBD1 (5 bases). The CDR3 contains 15 residues. The V end lost 2 bases, the J end lost 1 base, and 11 bases lay between the germline ends. Germline lookup yields CDR1 MNHEY and CDR2 SVGAGI.

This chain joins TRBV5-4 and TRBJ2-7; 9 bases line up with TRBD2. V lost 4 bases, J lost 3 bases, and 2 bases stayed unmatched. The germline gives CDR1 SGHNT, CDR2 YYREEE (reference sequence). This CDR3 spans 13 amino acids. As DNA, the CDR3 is TGTGCCAGCAGCGGTAGCGGGAGCTACGAGCAGTACTTC. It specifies CASSGSGSYEQYF. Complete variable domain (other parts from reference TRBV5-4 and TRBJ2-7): ETGVTQSPTHLIKTRGQQVTLRCSSQSGHNTVSWYQQALGQGPQFIFQYYREEENGRGNFPPRFSGLQFPNYSSELNVNALELDDSALYLCASSGSGSYEQYFGPGTRLTVT.

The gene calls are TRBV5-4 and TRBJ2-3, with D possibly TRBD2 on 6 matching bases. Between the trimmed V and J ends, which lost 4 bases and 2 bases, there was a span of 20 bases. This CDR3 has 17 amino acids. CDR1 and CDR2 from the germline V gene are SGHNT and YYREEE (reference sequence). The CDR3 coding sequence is TGTGCCAGCAGCGCCCCCCTAATAGCGGACTACACAGATACGCAGTATTTT. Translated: CASSAPLIADYTDTQYF.

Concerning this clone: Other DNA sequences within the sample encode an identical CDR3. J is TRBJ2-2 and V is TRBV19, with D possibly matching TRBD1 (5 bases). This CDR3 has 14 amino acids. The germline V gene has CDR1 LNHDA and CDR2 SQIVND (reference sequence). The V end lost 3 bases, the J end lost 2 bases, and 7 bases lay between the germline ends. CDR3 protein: CASSIQGNTGELFF. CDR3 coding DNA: TGTGCCAGTAGTATTCAGGGAAACACCGGGGAGCTGTTTTTT. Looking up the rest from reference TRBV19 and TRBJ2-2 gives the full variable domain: DGGITQSPKYLFRKEGQNVTLSCEQNLNHDAMYWYRQDPGQGLRLIYYSQIVNDFQKGDIAEGYSVSREKKESFPLTVTSAQKNPTAFYLCASSIQGNTGELFFGEGSRLTVL.

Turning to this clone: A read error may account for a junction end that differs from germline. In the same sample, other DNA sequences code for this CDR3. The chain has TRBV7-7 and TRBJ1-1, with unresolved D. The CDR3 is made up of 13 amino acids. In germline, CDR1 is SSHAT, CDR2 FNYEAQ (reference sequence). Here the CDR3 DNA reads TGTGCTAGCAGCTTAGATCGTGGCACTGAAGCTTTCTTT. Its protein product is CASSLDRGTEAFF.

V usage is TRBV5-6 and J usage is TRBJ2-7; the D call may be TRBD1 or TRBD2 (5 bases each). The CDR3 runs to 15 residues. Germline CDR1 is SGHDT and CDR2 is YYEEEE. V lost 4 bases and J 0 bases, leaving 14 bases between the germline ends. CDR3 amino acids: CASSPRGISSYEQYF. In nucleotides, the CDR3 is TGTGCCAGCAGCCCGAGGGGTATTAGCTCCTACGAGCAGTACTTC.

The CDR3 is CASSLAGYSTDTQYF. CDR3 coding DNA: TGTGCCAGCAGCTTAGCAGGTTACAGCACAGATACGCAGTATTTT. V gene TRBV7-2 combines with J gene TRBJ2-3; D remains ambiguous. The CDR3 consists of 15 residues. Trimming took 0 bases from V and 0 from J, leaving 7 bases between them. CDR1 and CDR2 (germline): SGHTA, FQGNSA.

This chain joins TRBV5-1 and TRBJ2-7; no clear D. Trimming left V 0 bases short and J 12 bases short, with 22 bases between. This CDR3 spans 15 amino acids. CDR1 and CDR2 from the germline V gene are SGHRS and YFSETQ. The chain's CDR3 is CASSLGVAEPGVGYF. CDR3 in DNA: TGCGCCAGCAGCTTGGGTGTCGCCGAGCCAGGAGTGGGGTACTTC.